Given below is one TCR beta chain in context. Original methodology: It was from reference gene primer amplification that nucleated cell counts were estimated. Data came from immunoSEQ multiplex PCR; TCRdb stores just in-frame clones and leaves some out. The V and J calls and clone size come from that table; D and trimming were worked out from the DNA. The sample has approximately 170,000 clones, around 86% seen once. The sample is drawn from a study of blood T cell repertoires in COVID-19. Study summary: COVID-19 samples, acute and convalescent, were from the United States, Italy and Spain. Sample material is recorded as cDNA or gDNA derived from T cells, B-cell-depleted T cells, or PBMCs.

Trimming stripped 5 bases from V and 5 bases from J, with 11 bases between. The CDR3 is 13 residues long. Germline CDR1 reads SGHAT; CDR2 reads FQNNGV. This sequence was found in a woman of 80 years or more in a cohort sampled during active or convalescent COVID-19. The material sequenced was peripheral blood. The chain uses TRBV11-2 and TRBJ2-3; weak D call: TRBD1 (6 bases). CDR3 DNA sequence: TGTGCCAGCAGCCGAGGACAGATAGATACGCAGTATTTT. It is translated as CASSRGQIDTQYF.